The 26 T cell receptor beta chains below were found in one sample sequenced in a study of CD8+ T cells in alopecia areata. RNA, once extracted, was reverse transcribed into cDNA for use as the sequencing template. Using immunoSEQ multiplex PCR, the repertoire was profiled, and TCRdb retains in-frame clones only, with some absent. Of about 140,000 clones in the sample, approximately 60% are singletons; the top ten hold 30% to 45%. Input material: CD8+ T cells sorted from blood. These receptors came from a human donor in good health.

The chain links TRBV2 to TRBJ2-6; D might be TRBD2 (5 bases). Germline CDR1 is SNHLY and CDR2 is FYNNEI. The CDR3 extends over 15 amino acids. Trimming took off 5 bases at V and 0 bases at J, with 8 bases between the two ends. CDR3 residues: CASSQGSSGANVLTF. Written as DNA, the CDR3 is TGTGCCAGCAGTCAAGGGAGCTCTGGGGCCAACGTCCTGACTTTC.

This chain uses TRBV5-4 with TRBJ2-1; 15 bases line up with TRBD2. The germline gives CDR1 SGHNT, CDR2 YYREEE (reference sequence). V dropped 4 bases and J dropped 4; count of bases not matched to a gene: 3. This CDR3 is 16 amino acids long. CDR3 sequence (DNA): TGTGCCAGCAGCGGGACTAGCGGGAGGCCTTACAATGAGCAGTTCTTC. It specifies CASSGTSGRPYNEQFF.

This clone was picked up a small number of times. This rearrangement joins TRBV11-1 to TRBJ2-1; perhaps D is TRBD1 or TRBD2 (5 bases each). Trimming removed 1 base at V and 0 bases at J, with 13 bases between. This CDR3 comprises 17 residues. Per germline, CDR1 SGHAT and CDR2 FQDESV (reference sequence). Here the CDR3 reads CASSLDGAVTSYNEQFF. DNA for the CDR3: TGTGCCAGCAGCTTAGACGGGGCGGTCACCTCCTACAATGAGCAGTTCTTC.

The CDR3 loop is CASSQDLRQGYNEQFF. The DNA of the CDR3 is TGCGCCAGCAGCCAAGACCTACGACAGGGCTACAATGAGCAGTTCTTC. The rearrangement links TRBV4-1 to TRBJ2-1, with TRBD1 matching over 7 bases. CDR1 is MGHRA, CDR2 YSYEKL, per germline. The J segment lost 3 bases and the V segment lost 0 bases, leaving 5 bases of the junction unmatched. The CDR3 runs to 16 residues.

This sequence joins TRBV27 and TRBJ2-7; D is uncertain. V was shortened by 4 bases and J by 0 bases, with 13 bases between the two germline ends. Germline values: CDR1 MNHEY, CDR2 SMNVEV (reference sequence). The CDR3 has 15 residues. The CDR3 loop is CASSSRDDSSYEQYF. The CDR3 DNA follows: TGTGCCAGCAGTTCCCGTGATGACTCCTCCTACGAGCAGTACTTC.

The chain links TRBV7-6 to TRBJ2-3, with 12 bases lining up with TRBD2. Germline-derived CDR1 and CDR2 are SGHVS and FNYEAQ. The CDR3 contains 15 residues. With V trimmed by 3 bases and J by 4 bases, 2 bases remained unmatched. CDR3 residues: CASSLTSGSADTQYF. The CDR3 nucleotides are TGTGCCAGCAGCTTGACTAGCGGGAGCGCAGATACGCAGTATTTT.

Comments on this clone: At one of its ends the junction is not consistent with the germline gene, which may arise from a read error. V gene TRBV10-3 combines with J gene TRBJ1-2, with 8 positions matching TRBD1. Germline CDR1 and CDR2: ENHRY and SYGVKD. This CDR3 is built from 11 residues. For the CDR3, the DNA is TGTGCCATCAGTCTGGACAGGGAGAGAATCTTC. Protein sequence: CAISLDRERIF.

This chain links TRBV6-6 with TRBJ1-1; no firm D call. V dropped 8 bases and J dropped 1 base, with 17 bases sitting between them. The CDR3 has 15 residues. Germline CDR1 MNHNY, CDR2 SVGAGI (reference sequence). The CDR3 DNA reads as TGTGCCAGCTGGGAAGGATTGGCGGAGAACACTGAAGCTTTCTTT. Amino acids: CASWEGLAENTEAFF.

This clone has more than one count but fewer than ten. The chain is built from TRBV27 and TRBJ2-5; perhaps D is TRBD1 or TRBD2 (5 bases each). Trimming shortened V by 5 bases and J by 2 bases, and 12 bases separated the two germline ends. CDR1 is MNHEY and CDR2 is SMNVEV in the germline V gene (reference sequence). This CDR3 contains 14 residues. The CDR3 nucleotides read TGTGCCAGCAGTACTCGGGACGGTCAAGAGACCCAGTACTTC. It yields the protein CASSTRDGQETQYF.

This rearrangement joins TRBV12-5 to TRBJ2-1; 7 bases agree with TRBD1. Germline V gene data show CDR1 as LGHNT and CDR2 as FRNRAP. The CDR3 consists of 11 residues. Trimming at V came to 7 bases and at J to 12 bases, leaving 6 bases not matched to a gene. CDR3 nucleotide sequence: TGTGCTAGTGCCTCAAACAGGGGGCAGTTCTTC. Encoded protein: CASASNRGQFF.

This clone was detected only once. The chain carries TRBV5-1 and TRBJ2-3; D could derive from TRBD1 or TRBD2 (5 bases each). The CDR3 is 16 residues long. From germline, CDR1 is SGHRS and CDR2 YFSETQ. Trimming took off 0 bases at V and 3 bases at J, with 14 bases between the two ends. For the CDR3, the DNA is TGCGCCAGCAGCTTGGTACGGGACGTCTGGACAGATACGCAGTATTTT. This gives the protein CASSLVRDVWTDTQYF.

The CDR3 nucleotides are TGTGCCAGCAGCTTGCTCAGGACAGAGCAGTTCTTC. Its protein is CASSLLRTEQFF. The chain carries TRBV7-2 and TRBJ2-1, with D possibly TRBD1 on 5 matching bases. CDR1 and CDR2 (germline): SGHTA, FQGNSA. V lost 3 bases and J lost 10, with 10 bases in between. The CDR3 runs to 12 residues.

V and J are TRBV5-6 and TRBJ2-5; D is tentatively TRBD1 or TRBD2 (5 bases each). The ends were cut back, 0 bases at V and 1 base at J, with 10 bases in the middle. Germline values: CDR1 SGHDT, CDR2 YYEEEE. This CDR3 has 15 amino acids. The CDR3 reads CASSLGPGRQETQYF. Written as DNA, the CDR3 is TGTGCCAGCAGCTTGGGACCGGGACGCCAAGAGACCCAGTACTTC.

The table lists this clone with a few counts. This chain uses TRBV2 with TRBJ1-2; no reliable D call. The CDR3 length is 12 residues. CDR1 SNHLY and CDR2 FYNNEI come from the germline V gene. V shed 7 bases and J shed 6 bases, with 12 bases lying between them. CDR3 region: CASNRWGDGYTF. Here the CDR3 DNA reads TGTGCCAGCAACCGGTGGGGAGATGGCTACACCTTC. Supplemented by reference TRBV2 and TRBJ1-2, the full variable domain reads EPEVTQTPSHQVTQMGQEVILRCVPISNHLYFYWYRQILGQKVEFLVSFYNNEISEKSEIFDDQFSVERPDGSNFTLKIRSTKLEDSAMYFCASNRWGDGYTFGSGTRLTVV.

The rearrangement joins TRBV7-9 to TRBJ2-3; possibly TRBD2 for D (6 bases). Trimming stripped 8 bases from V and 6 bases from J, with 9 bases between. This CDR3 comprises 11 residues. Germline CDR1 reads SEHNR; CDR2 reads FQNEAQ (reference sequence). The CDR3 nucleotides read TGTGCCAGCGGCGGGACGGATACGCAGTATTTT. It is translated as CASGGTDTQYF.

This clone occurred a few times. This sequence joins TRBV13 and TRBJ2-2; the D gene is possibly TRBD2 (5 bases). The germline CDR1 and CDR2 sequences are PRHDT and FYEKMQ (reference sequence). CDR3 size: 16 residues. Trimming shortened V by 0 bases and J by 3 bases, and 11 bases separated the two germline ends. The CDR3 protein is CASSLGAGMDTGELFF. In DNA form, the CDR3 reads TGTGCCAGCAGCTTAGGAGCCGGGATGGACACCGGGGAGCTGTTTTTT.

This clone was counted once. The chain recombines TRBV30 with TRBJ1-2, with 8 bases that match TRBD1. The V segment lost 5 bases and the J segment 6 bases; nucleotides outside the gene matches: 11. Germline CDR1 is GTSNPN and CDR2 is SVGIG (reference sequence). The CDR3 has 14 residues. The CDR3 DNA reads TGTGCCTGGGACGTTGCTCAGGGGGCGGATGGCTACACCTTC. Its translation is CAWDVAQGADGYTF. Using reference TRBV30 and TRBJ1-2 for the parts outside the CDR3, the full variable domain is SQTIHQWPATLVQPVGSPLSLECTVEGTSNPNLYWYRQAAGRGLQLLFYSVGIGQISSEVPQNLSASRPQDRQFILSSKKLLLSDSGFYLCAWDVAQGADGYTFGSGTRLTVV.

This chain joins TRBV11-2 and TRBJ2-7; D remains unclear. Germline values: CDR1 SGHAT, CDR2 FQNNGV. Trimming pared 2 bases from V and 1 base from J, leaving 6 bases between. CDR3 length: 13 amino acids. CDR3 in DNA: TGTGCCAGCAGCTTATCCAGTTCCTACGAGCAGTACTTC. Protein sequence: CASSLSSSYEQYF. Drawing the rest from reference TRBV11-2 and TRBJ2-7, the complete variable domain is EAGVAQSPRYKIIEKRQSVAFWCNPISGHATLYWYQQILGQGPKLLIQFQNNGVVDDSQLPKDRFSAERLKGVDSTLKIQPAKLEDSAVYLCASSLSSSYEQYFGPGTRLTVT.

The rearrangement uses TRBV30 and TRBJ2-2, with D unclear. V was shortened by 4 bases and J by 6 bases, with 9 bases between the two germline ends. CDR1 is GTSNPN and CDR2 is SVGIG in the germline V gene (reference sequence). There are 12 residues in the CDR3. The CDR3 reads CAWIVGPGELFF. In nucleotides, the CDR3 is TGTGCCTGGATAGTGGGCCCCGGGGAGCTGTTTTTT.

The chain recombines TRBV29-1 with TRBJ2-7; D tentatively fits TRBD1 or TRBD2 (5 bases each). The CDR3 length is 16 residues. The germline V gene has CDR1 SQVTM and CDR2 ANQGSEA. The V end was cut by 5 bases, the J end by 1 base, with 21 bases between. The CDR3 reads CSVHVRGRGSSYEQYF. The CDR3 DNA sequence: TGCAGCGTTCATGTGAGGGGAAGGGGATCTTCCTACGAGCAGTACTTC.

The J gene is TRBJ1-1, the V gene TRBV27, with D uncertain. The CDR3 loop spans 13 amino acids. V lost 4 bases and J lost 1, with 7 bases in between. Germline assignment: CDR1 MNHEY and CDR2 SMNVEV (reference sequence). CDR3: CASSSTPNTEAFF. The CDR3 DNA sequence: TGTGCCAGCAGTTCGACGCCGAACACTGAAGCTTTCTTT.

V gene TRBV6-5 combines with J gene TRBJ1-2, with D perhaps matching TRBD1 (5 bases). The CDR3 is made up of 15 amino acids. With 2 bases removed from V and 4 bases from J, the gap between germline ends came to 14 bases. The V gene's germline CDR1 is MNHEY and CDR2 SVGAGI. The CDR3 DNA reads TGTGCCAGCAGTTACGTTGGGCAGGGTAGCTATGGCTACACCTTC. Its translation is CASSYVGQGSYGYTF.

The V and J genes are TRBV7-9 and TRBJ1-2; D remains ambiguous. V dropped 1 base and J dropped 5 bases, with 14 bases sitting between them. CDR3 length: 15 amino acids. CDR1 is SEHNR and CDR2 is FQNEAQ in the germline V gene (reference sequence). CDR3 in amino acids: CASSLVGQNAYGYTF. CDR3 in DNA: TGTGCCAGCAGCTTAGTCGGTCAAAACGCGTATGGCTACACCTTC.

This rearrangement joins TRBV2 to TRBJ2-5; 7 bases match TRBD2. The CDR3 is 13 residues long. J lost 5 bases, V lost 6 bases, and 6 bases had no gene match. Germline values: CDR1 SNHLY, CDR2 FYNNEI. For the CDR3, the DNA is TGTGCCAGCAGCGAGAGGGGAGGGGAGACCCAGTACTTC. It codes for CASSERGGETQYF.

The V and J genes are TRBV29-1 and TRBJ2-7; D may be TRBD2 (5 bases). V lost 4 bases to trimming and J lost 0 bases, with 10 bases between them. The CDR3 totals 13 residues. Germline lookup yields CDR1 SQVTM and CDR2 ANQGSEA. CDR3 amino acids: CSVVTGYSYEQYF. The CDR3 DNA reads TGCAGCGTTGTGACGGGATACTCCTACGAGCAGTACTTC.

This clone was observed a few times. The chain uses TRBV29-1 and TRBJ2-1; TRBD1 agrees at 7 bases. The CDR3 loop spans 14 amino acids. The V and J ends lost 6 bases and 4 bases, in that order; junction bases with no gene match: 9. Germline V gene lookup returns CDR1 SQVTM and CDR2 ANQGSEA. The DNA of the CDR3 is TGCAGCGTAACAGGACAGGAGACTTACAATGAGCAGTTCTTC. It specifies CSVTGQETYNEQFF.